This TCR beta chain was recorded in a study of regulatory T cells in long-lasting Graves disease. General study findings and limits: Among persistent patients, a larger number of public clonotypes were shared (about 3,000) than among newly diagnosed patients (more than 850).

Specified time point: newly diagnosed GD, antithyroid drugs for less than 3 months. The TCR library was made from RNA extracted from PBMCs. The CDR3 runs to 14 residues. The V and J ends lost 6 bases and 2 bases respectively, with 13 bases between them. Per the germline V gene, CDR1 is SNHLY and CDR2 is FYNNEI. This clonotype has at least ten counts. The antigen remains unidentified. Libraries of TCR beta came from iRepertoire HTBI primers plus Arm-PCR of CDR3 regions. Authors' processing steps: The study identified 50 to 70 TRBV and some 13 TRBJ segments across samples. TCRdb reanalysed the multiplex PCR reads using MiXCR and keeps one entry per CDR3 protein. These V and J calls derive from TCRdb rather than the authors' analysis. The sample holds 380,000 or so distinct CDR3 sequences, around 15% seen once. This sample also belongs to another study, concerning T cells in Graves' hyperthyroidism and ophthalmopathy. From that paper: Ophthalmopathy was model-predicted a median roughly 6.2 months pre-onset.

The origin of this receptor is a woman aged 18 to 35 with Graves disease. This material consisted of peripheral blood mononuclear cells (PBMCs), taken at new diagnosis, from a patient treated with antithyroid drugs. The V call is TRBV2, the J call TRBJ2-5, with a tentative D call TRBD2 (6 bases). CDR3 in amino acids: CASSNPGLQETQYF. The CDR3 DNA follows: TGTGCCAGCAGCAACCCTGGACTACAAGAGACCCAGTACTTC.